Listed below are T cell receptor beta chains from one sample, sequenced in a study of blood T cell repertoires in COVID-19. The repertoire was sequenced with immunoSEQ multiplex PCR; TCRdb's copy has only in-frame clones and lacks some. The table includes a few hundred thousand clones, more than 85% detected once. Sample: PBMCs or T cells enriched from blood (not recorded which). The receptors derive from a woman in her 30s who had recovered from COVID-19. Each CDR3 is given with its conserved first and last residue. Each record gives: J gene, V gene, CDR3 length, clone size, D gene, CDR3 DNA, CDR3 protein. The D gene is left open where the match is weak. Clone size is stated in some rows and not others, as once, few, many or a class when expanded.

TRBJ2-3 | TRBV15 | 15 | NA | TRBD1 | TGTGCCACCAGCAGCGGACAGGGGGCTATATATACGCAGTATTTT | CATSSGQGAIYTQYF
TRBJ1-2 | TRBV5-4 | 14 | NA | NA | TGTGCCAGCAGCTTGGGTGGGACAAATTATGGCTACACCTTC | CASSLGGTNYGYTF
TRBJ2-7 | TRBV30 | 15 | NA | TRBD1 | TGTGCCTGGAGCTCTTACCGGGACAGGGGTTACGAGCAGTACTTC | CAWSSYRDRGYEQYF
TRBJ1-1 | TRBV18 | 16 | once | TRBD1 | TGTGCCAGCTCACCACCCCAACAGGGGAAGAACACTGAAGCTTTCTTT | CASSPPQQGKNTEAFF
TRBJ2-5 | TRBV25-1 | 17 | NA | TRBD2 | TGTGCCAGCACCGCAGATCAAGCGGGGGGGTACCAAGAGACCCAGTACTTC | CASTADQAGGYQETQYF
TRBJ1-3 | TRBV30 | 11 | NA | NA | TGTGCCTGTCAGGATGGAAACACCATATATTTT | CACQDGNTIYF
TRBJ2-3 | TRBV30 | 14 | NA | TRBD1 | TGTGCCTGGAGTGTGGGACAGTTCGCAGATACGCAGTATTTT | CAWSVGQFADTQYF
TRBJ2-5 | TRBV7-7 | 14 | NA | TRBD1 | TGTGCCAGCAGCTTAGGGACAGGGAAAGAGACCCAGTACTTC | CASSLGTGKETQYF
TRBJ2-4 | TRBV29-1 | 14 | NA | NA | TGCAGCGTTGAAGATTGGAGGGGGCCTATCATTCAGTACTTC | CSVEDWRGPIIQYF
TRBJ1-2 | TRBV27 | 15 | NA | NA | TGTGCCAGCAGTTTATCCGGGGGAGGGTACTATGGCTACACCTTC | CASSLSGGGYYGYTF
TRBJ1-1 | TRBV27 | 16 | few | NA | TGTGCCAGCAGTCCTCGACAGGCCTTTATGAACACTGAAGCTTTCTTT | CASSPRQAFMNTEAFF
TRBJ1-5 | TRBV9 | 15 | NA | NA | TGTGCCAGCAGAGTAGAGGGGCTCCAAGTTCTGCCCCAGCATTTT | CASRVEGLQVLPQHF
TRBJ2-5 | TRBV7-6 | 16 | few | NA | TGTGCCAGCAGCTTAGCCATCCGGGGTCATTTGGAGACCCAGTACTTC | CASSLAIRGHLETQYF
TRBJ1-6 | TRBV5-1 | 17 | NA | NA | TGCGCCAGCAGCTGGATCGGTGGACAATTTGAGAATTCACCCCTCCACTTT | CASSWIGGQFENSPLHF
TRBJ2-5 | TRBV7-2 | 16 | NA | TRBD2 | TGTGCCAGCAGCTTCGGGACGGGGGGATTCCAAGAGACCCAGTACTTC | CASSFGTGGFQETQYF
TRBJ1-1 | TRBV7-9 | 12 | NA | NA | TGTGCCAGCAGCGTAATGAACACTGAAGCTTTCTTT | CASSVMNTEAFF
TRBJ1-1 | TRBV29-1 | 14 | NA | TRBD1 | TGCAGCGACGTTGACAGGGGGTCGGGGACTGAAGCTTTCTTT | CSDVDRGSGTEAFF
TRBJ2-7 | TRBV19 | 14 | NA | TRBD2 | TGTGCCAGTAGTCCCCGGACTAGCGGGGACGAGCAGTACTTC | CASSPRTSGDEQYF
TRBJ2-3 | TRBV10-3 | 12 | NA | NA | TGTGCCATCAGTGATCGGGACTCCGGGCAGTATTTT | CAISDRDSGQYF
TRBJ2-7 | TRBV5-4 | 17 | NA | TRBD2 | TGTGCCAGCAGCTTGCTAGCGGGGGGCCCTCAGGGATACGAGCAGTACTTC | CASSLLAGGPQGYEQYF
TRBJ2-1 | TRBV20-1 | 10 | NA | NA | TGCAGATTACGGGACAATGAGCAGTTCTTC | CRLRDNEQFF
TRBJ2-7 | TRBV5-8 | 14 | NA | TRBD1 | TGTGCCAGCAGCTTATGGGACAGTCCCTACGAGCAGTACTTC | CASSLWDSPYEQYF
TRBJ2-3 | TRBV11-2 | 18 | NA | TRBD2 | TGTGCCAGCAGCAGTCCACCGGGACTAGGGTTTCGCACAGATACGCAGTATTTT | CASSSPPGLGFRTDTQYF
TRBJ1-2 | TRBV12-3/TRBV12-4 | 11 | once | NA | TGTGCCAGCAGCCAAAACTATGGCTACACCTTC | CASSQNYGYTF
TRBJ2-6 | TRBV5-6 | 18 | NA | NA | TGTGCCAGCAGCTTGGGTGGGTCAGGAGGCCCTGGGGCCAACGTCCTGACTTTC | CASSLGGSGGPGANVLTF
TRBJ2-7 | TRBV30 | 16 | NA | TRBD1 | TGTGCCTGGAGGCTTGGGACAGGGGGCTTCTCCTACGAGCAGTACTTC | CAWRLGTGGFSYEQYF
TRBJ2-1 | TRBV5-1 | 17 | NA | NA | TGCGCCAGCAGCTGGTCGCCGACAGGAAACTCCTACAATGAGCAGTTCTTC | CASSWSPTGNSYNEQFF
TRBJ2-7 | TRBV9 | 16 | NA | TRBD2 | TGTGCCAGCAGCCAGCGTGGCTCTAGCGGGCGTAACGAGCAGTACTTC | CASSQRGSSGRNEQYF
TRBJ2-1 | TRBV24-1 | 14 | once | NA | TGTGCCACCAGTTTTGGGACTGACTTCGGGGAGCAGTTCTTC | CATSFGTDFGEQFF
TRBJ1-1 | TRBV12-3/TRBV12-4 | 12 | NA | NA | TGTGCCAGCAGTTTTCCGGAGACTGAAGCTTTCTTT | CASSFPETEAFF
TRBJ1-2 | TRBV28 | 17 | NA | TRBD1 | TGTGCCAGCAGTTCGGCAATGACAGGGGACCCTAACTATGGCTACACCTTC | CASSSAMTGDPNYGYTF
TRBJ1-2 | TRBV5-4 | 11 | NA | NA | TGTGCCAGCAGCCTCGGCTATGGCTACACCTTC | CASSLGYGYTF
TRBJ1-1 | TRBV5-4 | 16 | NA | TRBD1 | TGTGCCAGCAGTCAACCGTCCGGGGACAGGAACACTGAAGCTTTCTTT | CASSQPSGDRNTEAFF
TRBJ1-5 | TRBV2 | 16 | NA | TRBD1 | TGTGCCAGCACCTACGCGACAGGGATCATCAATCAGCCCCAGCATTTT | CASTYATGIINQPQHF
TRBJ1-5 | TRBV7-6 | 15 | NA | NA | TGTGCCAGCAGCGCAGGGAAGGGAATCAATCAGCCCCAGCATTTT | CASSAGKGINQPQHF
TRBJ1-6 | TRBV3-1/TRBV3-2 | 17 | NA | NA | TGTGCCAGCAGCCTTTTCGGACGCCGGGAGAGCCTTTCACCCCTCCACTTT | CASSLFGRRESLSPLHF
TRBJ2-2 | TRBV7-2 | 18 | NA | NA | TGTGCCAGCAGCTTATTTATGGCCAGGGGGGCGAACACCGGGGAGCTGTTTTTT | CASSLFMARGANTGELFF
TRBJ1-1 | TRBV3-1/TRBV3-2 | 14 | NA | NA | TGTGCCAGCAGCCAAGTTGGGGGCCACACTGAAGCTTTCTTT | CASSQVGGHTEAFF
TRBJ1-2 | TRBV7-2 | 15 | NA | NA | TGTGCCAGCAGCCCTATTACTAGGGGACTGGATGGCTACACCTTC | CASSPITRGLDGYTF
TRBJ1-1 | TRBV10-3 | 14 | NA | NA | TGTGCCATCAGGGCCCCGGGAGGGGCGTTTGAAGCTTTCTTT | CAIRAPGGAFEAFF
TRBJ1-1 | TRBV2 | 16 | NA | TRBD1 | TGTGCCAGCAGTTCCCGCCTGGGACAGGGAGACACTGAAGCTTTCTTT | CASSSRLGQGDTEAFF
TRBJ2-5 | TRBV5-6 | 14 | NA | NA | TGTGCCAGCAGCGTTTTAGGAGTAAAAGAGACCCAGTACTTC | CASSVLGVKETQYF
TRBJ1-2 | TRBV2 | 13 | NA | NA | TGTGCCAGCAGGTTTGGACAGAACTATGGCTACACCTTC | CASRFGQNYGYTF
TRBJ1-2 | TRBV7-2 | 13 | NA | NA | TGTGCCAGCAGCTCTGGACAGAACTATGGCTACACCTTC | CASSSGQNYGYTF
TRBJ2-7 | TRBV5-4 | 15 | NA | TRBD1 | TGTGCCAGCAGCCTCACCGGGACAGGGAACGGGGAGCAGTACTTC | CASSLTGTGNGEQYF
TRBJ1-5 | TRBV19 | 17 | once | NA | TGTGCCAGTAGTCTCCAAGCAGGGGTGTATAGCAATCAGCCCCAGCATTTT | CASSLQAGVYSNQPQHF
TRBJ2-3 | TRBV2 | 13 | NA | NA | TGTGCCAGCAGTGTTCCGGGGACAGATACGCAGTATTTT | CASSVPGTDTQYF
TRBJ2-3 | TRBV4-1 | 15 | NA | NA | TGCGCCAGCACCCTCGGACTCCAGAGCACAGATACGCAGTATTTT | CASTLGLQSTDTQYF